There are many counts of the clone carrying this T cell receptor (beta chain). The target antigen is unknown. Germline CDR1 and CDR2: SGHVS and FNYEAQ. The CDR3 is 14 amino acids. V dropped 4 bases and J dropped 0 bases, with 8 bases sitting between them. This sample was taken from a study of T cell repertoires in cytomegalovirus infection. Points from the study as a whole: Clonotypes of TCR beta that were HLA-C-restricted and CMV-specific dominated the ex vivo response.

TCRdb analysed the reads with MiXCR anew, one entry per CDR3 protein. The sample records under 600,000 distinct CDR3 sequences, about 15% being singletons. This TCR was recovered from a human donor in good health (CMV status not recorded). Some clones in this sample may be carry-over from other donors' samples. The material sequenced was CD8+ T cells from PBMCs. The chain is built from TRBV7-6 and TRBJ2-3; D possibly matches TRBD1 or TRBD2 (5 bases each). The CDR3 nucleotides read TGTGCCAGCAGCTCAAGGGACAGCACAGATACGCAGTATTTT. As protein: CASSSRDSTDTQYF.